This record concerns one T cell receptor (beta chain) sequence. Its antigen remains unidentified. No much larger clone is present one base from it, and per-base qualities are unavailable. The time point label, read with the paper, signifies: baseline before first vaccination. Vaccinee samples came from UK trials COV001 and COV002, including a single-blind randomized controlled phase 2/3 trial of AZD1222 (ChAdOx1 nCoV-19) in healthy adults. For TCRbeta chain sequencing, PBMC samples were collected from trial participants at day 0 and at day 28 after the second dose. This record comes from a study of T cell responses to AZD1222 COVID-19 vaccine (dated by TCRdb to the early 2020s). About the full investigation: Because spike-specific TCR depth and breadth did not differ between the two schedules, AZD1222 recipients who got a second dose at roughly 4 weeks were pooled with those who got a second dose at roughly 12 weeks. A total of 233 trial participants underwent TCR sequencing, of whom approximately 200 had received two doses of AZD1222 and around 26 had received two doses of the MenACWY control vaccine. Trial participants were enrolled into age subgroups of 18-55, 56-69 and 70-plus years, which contained about 150, 28 and 57 TCR-sequenced participants, respectively.

From the germline V gene, CDR1 is MNHEY and CDR2 is SVGAGI. The V and J ends are trimmed by 7 bases and 4 bases, leaving 8 bases between them. The CDR3 numbers 12 residues from cysteine through phenylalanine. The CDR3 DNA has 36 bases and is translated from base 1. The CDR3 regions of human TCRbeta chains were analyzed by immunosequencing. Turning to the authors' computational methods: TCRs in the repertoires were matched against a reference library of SARS-CoV-2-specific TCRs that had been generated with the MIRA antigen-specificity platform. Breadth was defined as the fraction of unique TCRs that were SARS-CoV-2-associated. Depth was defined as the fraction of total T cells that were SARS-CoV-2-associated. Each spike-specific TCR was assigned to its reactive spike region and to a CD4 or CD8 class using the MIRA data. Log10-transformed breadth and depth values were compared by one-way ANOVA with Sidak's multiple comparisons tests. TCRdb stores this immuneACCESS table with in-frame sequences only. Part of the clones is absent; in the studies checked, under half of the shortfall reflects unresolved V genes, and no reason is known for the rest. V and J calls plus clone size are reproduced from that table; the DNA served to infer D and trimming. Recorded for this sample are approximately 90,000 clones; 90% of them occurred a single time. Under 4% of the sample belongs to the ten largest clones.

The investigation overall reported the following: In the small 56-69-year group, the increase in depth fell short of significance, most likely because of low power. A significant rise in spike-specific TCR breadth and depth was observed after two AZD1222 doses relative to day 0 and relative to MenACWY recipients. CD4 TCRs associated with the vaccine covered the entire spike protein, and the dominant responses were in regions 160-218 and 743-854. No day 14 peak-response samples were available, so repertoires were characterized only after the peak T cell response. Reportedly, almost half of the unique spike-specific TCRs recognized epitopes lying outside the regions that are mutated in the B.1.351 and B.1.1.7 variants. Participants were mostly white British, with more females than males. The authors suggested clonal diversity may have been underestimated. Only five or six AZD1222 recipients were SARS-CoV-2 seropositive at baseline, limiting conclusions about previously exposed vaccinees.

The V and J genes are TRBV6-5 and TRBJ1-3; TRBD1 is perhaps the D gene, given 5 matching bases. The receptor comes from an adult in good health. This specimen consisted of peripheral blood, obtained on day 0 of AZD1222 vaccination. The DNA sequence is as follows: TGTGCCAGCATCGGGGCCGGAAACACCATATATTTT. Its protein reads: CASIGAGNTIYF.